The present TCR beta chain was sequenced within a study of Ad26.COV2.S vaccination and SARS-CoV-2 variants. Treatment meaning: about 20 received Ad26.COV2.S at low or high dose, single or two shots; a few received placebo; per-sample allocation not given. The study sampled participants on day 63 after the first vaccine or placebo injection. The germline gives CDR1 KGHDR, CDR2 SFDVKD. This CDR3 has 14 residues. V lost 3 bases, J lost 0 bases, and 4 bases lay in between. TCRdb's copy holds only in-frame clones and misses some; the assay was immunoSEQ multiplex PCR. This table has some 390,000 clones, approximately 91% appearing once. As to this clone: Antigen: not known.

Notes on the study in general: Reportedly, after vaccination the spike-specific CD8+ and CD4+ T cell responses displayed substantial breadth. The analyses of TCR breadth and depth may have understated the size of total T cell responses.

The material was peripheral blood, obtained in a trial of Ad26.COV2.S vaccine versus placebo. The clonotype comes from a person between 18 and 65 years old who received the Ad26.COV2.S COVID-19 vaccine or a placebo. The rearrangement uses TRBV24-1 and TRBJ2-2, with D uncertain. CDR3 sequence reads: CATSDLANTGELFF. The CDR3 DNA reads as TGTGCCACCAGTGATCTAGCGAACACCGGGGAGCTGTTTTTT.